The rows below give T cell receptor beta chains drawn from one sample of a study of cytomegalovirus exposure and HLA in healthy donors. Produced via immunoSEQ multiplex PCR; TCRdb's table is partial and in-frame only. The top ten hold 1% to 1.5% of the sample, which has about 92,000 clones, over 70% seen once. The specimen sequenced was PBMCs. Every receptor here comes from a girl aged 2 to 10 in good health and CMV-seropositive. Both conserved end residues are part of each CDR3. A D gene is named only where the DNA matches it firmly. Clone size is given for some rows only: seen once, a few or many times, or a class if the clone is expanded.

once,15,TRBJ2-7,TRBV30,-,TGTGCCTGGAGCTTAGAGGGACTGCTCTCCTACGAGCAGTACTTC,CAWSLEGLLSYEQYF
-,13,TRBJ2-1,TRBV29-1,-,TGCAGCGTTGGGGGGCGCAGTCTTTATGAGCAGTTCTTC,CSVGGRSLYEQFF
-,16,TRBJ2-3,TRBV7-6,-,TGTGCCAGCAGCCGCCCTATTCGCGGGATCACAGATACGCAGTATTTT,CASSRPIRGITDTQYF
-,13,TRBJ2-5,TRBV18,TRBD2,TGTGCCAGCTCACAGCGGGGGCAAGAGACCCAGTACTTC,CASSQRGQETQYF
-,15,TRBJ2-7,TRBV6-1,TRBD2,TGTGCCAGCAACGTCCTAGCGGGAGGTTCCTACGAGCAGTACTTC,CASNVLAGGSYEQYF
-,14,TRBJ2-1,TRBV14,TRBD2,TGTGCCAGCAGCCAAGACCCACTAGCGTTGGGGCAGTTCTTC,CASSQDPLALGQFF
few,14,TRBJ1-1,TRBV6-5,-,TGTGCCAGCAGTTACTCTCAGTGGAACACTGAAGCTTTCTTT,CASSYSQWNTEAFF
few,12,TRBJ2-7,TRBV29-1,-,TGCAGCGTACAGGGAGGGGGCTACGAGCAGTACTTC,CSVQGGGYEQYF
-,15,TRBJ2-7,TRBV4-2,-,TGTGCCAGCAGCCAAGATGGGAGCCGAATTTACGAGCAGTACTTC,CASSQDGSRIYEQYF
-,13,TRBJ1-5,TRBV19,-,TGTGCCAGTAGTATCAGGGCAGGCCAGCCCCAGCATTTT,CASSIRAGQPQHF
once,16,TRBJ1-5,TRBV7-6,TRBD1,TGTGCCAGCAGCCCATACCCGGGACAGGGCAATCAGCCCCAGCATTTT,CASSPYPGQGNQPQHF